The rows below give T cell receptor beta chains drawn from one sample of a study of response to subunit inactivated influenza vaccine. Via MiXCR, TCRdb re-called the RT-PCR reads, giving one row per CDR3 protein. The sample shows around 530,000 distinct CDR3 sequences, approximately 15% of them seen only once. The sample consisted of CD4+ T cells sorted from PBMCs, taken roughly 24 months after vaccination. Every receptor here comes from a man between 50 and 69 years old who received an inactivated influenza vaccine. CDR3s include the opening cysteine and the closing phenylalanine or tryptophan. A D gene is named only where the DNA matches it firmly. Only some rows state a clone size, as once, few, many or a class for expanded clones.

TRBV10-3,NA,TRBJ1-1,NA,TGTGCCCTCAAGCAGAGCCCGAACACTGAAGCTTTCTTT,CALKQSPNTEAFF
TRBV4-2,NA,TRBJ2-3,NA,TGTGCCAGCAGCCTGGGGGGAGCCACAGATACGCAGTATTTT,CASSLGGATDTQYF
TRBV20-1,NA,TRBJ1-2,many,TGCAGTGCTCAGAACCCGGAGGGGTATGGCTACACCTTC,CSAQNPEGYGYTF
TRBV6-2/TRBV6-3,TRBD1,TRBJ1-2,NA,TGTGCCAGCAGTTCGCTGACAGGGACCGGCGGCTACACCTTC,CASSSLTGTGGYTF
TRBV29-1,NA,TRBJ1-5,NA,TGCAGCGCCCGGGGGGCTGGCAATCAGCCCCAGCATTTT,CSARGAGNQPQHF
TRBV4-2,TRBD2,TRBJ2-5,many,TGTGCCAGCAGCCAAGATCGCGGGACTAGCGGGAGGGCCGTAGAGACCCAGTACTTC,CASSQDRGTSGRAVETQYF
TRBV11-2,NA,TRBJ1-2,many,TGTGCCAGCAGCGAGGAGAGCTATGGCTACACCTTC,CASSEESYGYTF
TRBV5-6,NA,TRBJ2-5,NA,TGTGCCAGCAGCCAAGGGACTGGCCAAGAGACCCAGTACTTC,CASSQGTGQETQYF
TRBV20-1,NA,TRBJ1-1,NA,TGCAGTGCTAGGGCCGGCTTAGCGAACACTGAAGCTTTCTTT,CSARAGLANTEAFF
TRBV12-3/TRBV12-4,NA,TRBJ2-5,few,TGTGCCAGCAGTCCTTCTCTTAGGGCGGAGACCCAGTACTTC,CASSPSLRAETQYF
TRBV4-3,NA,TRBJ2-2,NA,TGCGCCAGCAGCCAAGATCCCTCCGGTCGGGTTTCCGGGGAGCTGTTTTTT,CASSQDPSGRVSGELFF
TRBV5-1,TRBD1,TRBJ2-5,many,TGCGCCAGCAGCCCTTCGGGACAGAACCAAGAGACCCAGTACTTC,CASSPSGQNQETQYF
TRBV27,NA,TRBJ1-1,many,TGTGCCAGCAGTTCGACAGATAAGTACGAAGCTTTCTTT,CASSSTDKYEAFF
TRBV5-8,NA,TRBJ2-7,NA,TGTGCCAGCAGCTTGGACGGGACTCAGACCTACGAGCAGTACTTC,CASSLDGTQTYEQYF
TRBV5-1,NA,TRBJ2-1,many,TGCGCCAGCAGCGCCTTAGGGGGCAATGAGCAGTTCTTC,CASSALGGNEQFF
TRBV20-1,NA,TRBJ2-1,few,TGCAGTGCTATAGACTATGGCCTCTCCTACAATGAGCAGTTCTTC,CSAIDYGLSYNEQFF
TRBV7-9,NA,TRBJ2-2,many,TGTGCCAGCAGCGGGGGACTTAATGGACTTACCGGGGAGCTGTTTTTT,CASSGGLNGLTGELFF
TRBV5-1,NA,TRBJ1-1,NA,TGCGCCAGCAGCTCGAGAACGGGGGAGAACACTGAAGCTTTCTTT,CASSSRTGENTEAFF
TRBV29-1,NA,TRBJ2-5,many,TGCAGCGTAAAGACAGATTCGGAGACCCAGTACTTC,CSVKTDSETQYF
TRBV12-3/TRBV12-4,NA,TRBJ2-3,NA,TGTGCTGCCTCCTTGCGGCAGGGGACAGATACGCAGTATTTT,CAASLRQGTDTQYF